This entry lists 2 T cell receptor beta chains sequenced from one sample in a study of spatial heterogeneity in lung cancer. Whole-study findings and limits: Counts of expanded intratumoral alpha and beta TCRs tracked tumor mutation counts.

TCRdb re-analysed the 5' RACE reads in MiXCR, keeping a single row per CDR3 protein. Among 2,000 to 2,500 distinct CDR3 sequences, 12% to 15% were seen once, and the ten largest hold approximately 11%. Antigens of these TCRs are unknown. This sample's time point: sample taken at primary tumor resection. The sequencing used lung tumor tissue, collected at surgery. These receptor sequences come from a male donor with early-stage non-small cell lung cancer.

Sample share makes this clonotype medium-sized. The J gene is TRBJ2-5, the V gene TRBV29-1; TRBD1 aligns across 7 bases. J gave up 5 bases and V 7 bases, and 7 bases lay outside the gene matches. Germline V gene data show CDR1 as SQVTM and CDR2 as ANQGSEA. The CDR3 consists of 12 residues. CDR3 sequence reads: CSAGQAPETQYF. CDR3 in DNA: TGCAGCGCTGGACAGGCCCCGGAGACCCAGTACTTC.

This clonotype showed up many times. The rearrangement uses TRBV29-1 and TRBJ1-1, with 7 nucleotides matching TRBD1. Trimming took 7 bases from V and 9 from J; bases not matched to a gene: 8. The CDR3 covers 11 residues. Germline V CDR1 and CDR2: SQVTM, ANQGSEA. For the CDR3, the DNA is TGCAGCGCTTGGGACAGACAAAAAGCTTTCTTT. This translates into CSAWDRQKAFF.